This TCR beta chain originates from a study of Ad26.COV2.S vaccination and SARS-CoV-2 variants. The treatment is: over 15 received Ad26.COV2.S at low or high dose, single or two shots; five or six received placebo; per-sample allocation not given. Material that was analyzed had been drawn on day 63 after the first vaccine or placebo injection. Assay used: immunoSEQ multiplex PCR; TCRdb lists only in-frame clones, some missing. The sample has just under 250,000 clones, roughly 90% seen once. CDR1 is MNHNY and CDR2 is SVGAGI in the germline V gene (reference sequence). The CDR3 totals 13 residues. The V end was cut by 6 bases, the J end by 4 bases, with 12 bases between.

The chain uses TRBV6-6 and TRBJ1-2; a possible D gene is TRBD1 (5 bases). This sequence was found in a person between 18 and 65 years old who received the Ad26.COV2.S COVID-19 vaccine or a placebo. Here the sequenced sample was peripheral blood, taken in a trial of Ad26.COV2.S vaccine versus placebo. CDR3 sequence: CASRPREIYGYTF. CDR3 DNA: TGTGCCAGCAGGCCCAGGGAAATCTATGGCTACACCTTC.